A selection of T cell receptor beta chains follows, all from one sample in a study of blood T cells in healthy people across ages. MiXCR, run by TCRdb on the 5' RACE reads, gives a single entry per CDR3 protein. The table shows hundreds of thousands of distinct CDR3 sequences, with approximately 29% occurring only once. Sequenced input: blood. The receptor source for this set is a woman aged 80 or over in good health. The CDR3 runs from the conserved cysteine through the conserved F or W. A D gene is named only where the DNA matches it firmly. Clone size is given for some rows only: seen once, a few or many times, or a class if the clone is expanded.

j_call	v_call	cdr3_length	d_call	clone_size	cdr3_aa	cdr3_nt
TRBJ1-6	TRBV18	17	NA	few	CASSPRPNRFYNSPLHF	TGTGCCAGCTCACCACGTCCGAACAGATTTTATAATTCACCCCTCCACTTT
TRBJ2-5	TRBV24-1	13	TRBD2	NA	CATKAAGEETQYF	TGTGCCACCAAGGCGGCGGGAGAAGAGACCCAGTACTTC
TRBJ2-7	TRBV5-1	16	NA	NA	CASSLGPLDTSYEQYF	TGCGCCAGCAGCTTGGGGCCCCTGGACACATCCTACGAGCAGTACTTC
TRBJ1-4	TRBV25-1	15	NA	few	CASSQTGSTNEKLFF	TGTGCCAGCAGCCAAACAGGGTCAACTAATGAAAAACTGTTTTTT
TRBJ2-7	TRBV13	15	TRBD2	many	CASSPSGGRIYEQYF	TGTGCCAGCAGCCCTAGCGGGGGGCGCATCTACGAGCAGTACTTC
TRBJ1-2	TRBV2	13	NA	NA	CASSEAPQGGYTF	TGTGCCAGCAGCGAAGCGCCCCAGGGAGGCTACACCTTC
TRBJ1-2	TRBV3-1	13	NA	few	CASSHRGPYGYTF	TGTGCCAGCAGCCATCGGGGCCCCTATGGCTACACCTTC
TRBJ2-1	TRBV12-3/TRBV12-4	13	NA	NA	CASSFDRTGEQFF	TGTGCCAGCAGTTTCGACAGGACTGGGGAGCAGTTCTTC
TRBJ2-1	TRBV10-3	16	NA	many	CAISDPTPSSYNEQFF	TGTGCCATCAGTGACCCTACTCCGAGCTCCTACAATGAGCAGTTCTTC
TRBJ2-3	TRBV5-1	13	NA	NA	CASSYQPGDTQYF	TGCGCCAGCAGCTACCAGCCAGGGGATACGCAGTATTTT
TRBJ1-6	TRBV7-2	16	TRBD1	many	CASSFPQGAGNSPLHF	TGTGCCAGCAGCTTTCCCCAGGGGGCGGGAAATTCACCCCTCCACTTT
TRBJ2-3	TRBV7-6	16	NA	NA	CASSITATGRTDTQYF	TGTGCCAGCAGCATTACAGCCACGGGACGCACAGATACGCAGTATTTT
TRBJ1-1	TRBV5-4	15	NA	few	CASSLSTTANTEAFF	TGTGCCAGCAGCTTGTCTACGACGGCGAACACTGAAGCTTTCTTT
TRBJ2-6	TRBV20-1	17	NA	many	CSAPPEGGISGANVLTF	TGCAGTGCTCCCCCAGAGGGGGGGATATCTGGGGCCAACGTCCTGACTTTC
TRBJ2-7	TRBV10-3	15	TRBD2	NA	CAISGSTSGSWEQYF	TGTGCCATCAGTGGAAGTACTAGCGGCAGTTGGGAGCAGTACTTC
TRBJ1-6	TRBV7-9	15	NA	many	CASSLAGLYNSPLHF	TGTGCCAGCAGCTTAGCGGGTCTATATAATTCACCCCTCCACTTT
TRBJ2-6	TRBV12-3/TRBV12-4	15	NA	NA	CASRPSGVGANVLTF	TGTGCCAGCCGCCCCTCAGGGGTTGGGGCCAACGTCCTGACTTTC
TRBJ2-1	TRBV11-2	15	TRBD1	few	CASSLVRTGSREQFF	TGTGCCAGCAGCTTAGTGAGGACAGGTTCCCGTGAGCAGTTCTTC
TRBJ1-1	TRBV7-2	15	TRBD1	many	CASSLKGQGATEAFF	TGTGCCAGCAGCTTGAAGGGACAGGGGGCAACTGAAGCTTTCTTT
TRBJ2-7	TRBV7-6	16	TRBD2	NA	CASSLATSASSYEQYF	TGTGCCAGCAGCTTAGCGACTAGCGCGAGCTCCTACGAGCAGTACTTC
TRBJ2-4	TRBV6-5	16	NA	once	CASNYGGMGTKNIQYF	TGTGCCAGCAATTACGGGGGCATGGGGACCAAAAACATTCAGTACTTC
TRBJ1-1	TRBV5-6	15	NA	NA	CASSLWRGGNTEAFF	TGTGCCAGCAGCTTGTGGCGGGGGGGGAACACTGAAGCTTTCTTT
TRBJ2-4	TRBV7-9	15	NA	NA	CASSSPAGEANIQYF	TGTGCCAGCAGCTCCCCGGCAGGGGAGGCAAACATTCAGTACTTC
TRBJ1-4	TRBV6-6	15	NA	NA	CASSCSRGAGEKLFF	TGTGCCAGCAGTTGCTCACGGGGGGCCGGTGAAAAACTGTTTTTT
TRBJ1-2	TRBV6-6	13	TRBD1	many	CASSYSTGNGYTF	TGTGCCAGCAGTTACTCGACAGGGAATGGCTACACCTTC
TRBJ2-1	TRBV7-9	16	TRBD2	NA	CASSPTSGGQYNEQFF	TGTGCCAGCAGCCCGACTAGCGGGGGCCAATACAATGAGCAGTTCTTC
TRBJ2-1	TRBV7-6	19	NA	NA	CASSKYPPTSPTPYNEQFF	TGTGCCAGCAGCAAATACCCTCCTACTAGCCCAACGCCCTACAATGAGCAGTTCTTC
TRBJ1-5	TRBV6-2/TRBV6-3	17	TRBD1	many	CASSDGQGVIGNQPQHF	TGTGCCAGCAGTGACGGACAGGGGGTAATTGGCAATCAGCCCCAGCATTTT
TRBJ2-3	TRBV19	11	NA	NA	CASEQWDTQYF	TGTGCCAGCGAACAATGGGATACGCAGTATTTT
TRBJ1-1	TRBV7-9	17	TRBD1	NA	CASSLVGTGGFGPEAFF	TGTGCCAGCAGCTTAGTCGGGACAGGGGGCTTCGGGCCTGAAGCTTTCTTT
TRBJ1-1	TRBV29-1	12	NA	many	CSVEVGRAEAFF	TGCAGCGTTGAAGTGGGGCGAGCTGAAGCTTTCTTT
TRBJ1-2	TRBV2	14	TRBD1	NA	CASIRDSVFSGYTF	TGTGCCAGCATTAGGGACAGCGTATTTTCTGGCTACACCTTC
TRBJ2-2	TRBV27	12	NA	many	CASSPDTGELFF	TGTGCCAGCAGTCCTGACACCGGGGAGCTGTTTTTT
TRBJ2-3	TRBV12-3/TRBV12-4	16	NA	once	CASSSRDAASADTQYF	TGTGCCAGCAGCTCTCGGGATGCGGCGAGCGCAGATACGCAGTATTTT
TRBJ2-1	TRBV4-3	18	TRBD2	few	CASSLRLAGASVDNEQFF	TGCGCCAGCAGCCTCCGACTAGCGGGGGCCTCAGTGGACAATGAGCAGTTCTTC
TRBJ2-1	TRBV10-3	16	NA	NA	CATSDLGDGQGNEQFF	TGTGCCACCAGTGATTTGGGAGACGGGCAGGGCAATGAGCAGTTCTTC
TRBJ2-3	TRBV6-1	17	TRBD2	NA	CASSIAGGRMGTDTQYF	TGTGCCAGCAGCATAGCGGGGGGCCGGATGGGGACAGATACGCAGTATTTT
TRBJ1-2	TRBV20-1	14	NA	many	CSARRGGFDYGYTF	TGCAGTGCTAGGAGGGGAGGGTTCGACTATGGCTACACCTTC
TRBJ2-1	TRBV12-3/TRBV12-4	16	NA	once	CAGSFRGHSGGETQFF	TGTGCCGGCAGTTTTAGGGGACACTCCGGAGGAGAGACCCAGTTCTTC
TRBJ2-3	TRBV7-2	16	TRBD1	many	CASSSRRTGGADTQYF	TGTGCCAGCAGCTCGCGGCGGACAGGGGGCGCAGATACGCAGTATTTT
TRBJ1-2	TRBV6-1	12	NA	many	CASSVLRGGYTF	TGTGCCAGCAGTGTCTTGAGGGGTGGCTACACCTTC
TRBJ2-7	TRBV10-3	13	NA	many	CAISVREQYEQYF	TGTGCCATCAGTGTACGGGAGCAGTACGAGCAGTACTTC
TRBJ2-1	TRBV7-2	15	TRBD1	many	CASSLDGQGLSEQFF	TGTGCCAGCAGCTTAGATGGACAGGGGTTAAGTGAGCAGTTCTTC
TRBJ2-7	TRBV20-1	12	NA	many	CSGIQGAYEQYF	TGCAGTGGGATACAGGGAGCCTACGAGCAGTACTTC
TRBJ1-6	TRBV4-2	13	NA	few	CASSQDDSSPPHF	TGTGCCAGCAGCCAAGATGATAGTTCACCCCCCCACTTT
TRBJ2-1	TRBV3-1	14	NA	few	CASRESAGYNEQFF	TGTGCCAGCAGAGAATCTGCCGGGTACAATGAGCAGTTCTTC
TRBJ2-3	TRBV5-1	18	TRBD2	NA	CASSSGLAGGGSTDTQYF	TGCGCCAGCAGCTCCGGACTAGCGGGGGGGGGTTCTACAGATACGCAGTATTTT
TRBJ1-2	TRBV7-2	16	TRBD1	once	CASSLGQRNFNYGYTF	TGTGCCAGCAGCTTGGGACAGCGGAACTTTAACTATGGCTACACCTTC
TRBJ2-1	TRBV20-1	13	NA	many	CSAPKFSYNEQFF	TGCAGTGCCCCTAAATTCTCCTACAATGAGCAGTTCTTC
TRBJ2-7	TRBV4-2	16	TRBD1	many	CASSQATGGWAYEQYF	TGTGCCAGCAGCCAAGCCACAGGGGGCTGGGCCTACGAGCAGTACTTC
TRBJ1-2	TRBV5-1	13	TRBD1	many	CASSHTGGEGYTF	TGCGCCAGCAGCCATACAGGGGGCGAGGGCTACACCTTC
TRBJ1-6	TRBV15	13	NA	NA	CATSGTSSSPLHF	TGTGCCACCAGCGGGACCTCTAGCTCACCCCTCCACTTT
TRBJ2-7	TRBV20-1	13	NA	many	CSAQPFAGYEQYF	TGCAGTGCTCAGCCTTTCGCGGGCTACGAGCAGTACTTC
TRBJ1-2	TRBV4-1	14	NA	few	CASSQEVSNYGYTF	TGCGCCAGCAGCCAAGAGGTCAGCAACTATGGCTACACCTTC